Below, 6 T cell receptor beta chains from the same sample are listed, as sequenced in a study of PD-1 blockade in classical Hodgkin lymphoma. Time point given: cycle 4 day 1 (C4D1), after five to seven weeks of nivolumab. Autologous stem cell transplantation was followed by relapse in every patient, and brentuximab vedotin exposure varied. Clones were read by immunoSEQ multiplex PCR, and TCRdb kept only the in-frame ones, dropping some. Of some 90,000 clones listed, about 77% were seen once; the top ten hold roughly 9.4%. Sequencing was performed on peripheral blood mononuclear cells (PBMCs), taken before the fourth cycle of nivolumab. The receptors stem from a human donor with classical Hodgkin lymphoma.

V gene TRBV14 combines with J gene TRBJ2-1; 8 nucleotides align to TRBD2. V was clipped by 3 bases and J by 0 bases; unmatched bases: 7. This CDR3 has 17 residues. Germline assignment: CDR1 SGHDN and CDR2 FVKESK. This CDR3 is CASSHLRGLDSYNEQFF. CDR3 DNA: TGTGCCAGCAGCCATTTACGGGGACTAGACTCCTACAATGAGCAGTTCTTC.

The CDR3 spells CASSLGGNTEAFF. For the CDR3, the DNA is TGTGCCAGCAGCTTAGGGGGTAACACTGAAGCTTTCTTT. The chain employs TRBV28 and TRBJ1-1; TRBD1 might be the D (6 bases). The germline CDR1 and CDR2 sequences are MDHEN and SYDVKM. CDR3 length: 13 amino acids. V lost 6 bases and J lost 2, with 10 bases in between.

V and J are TRBV7-2 and TRBJ2-7; 10 nucleotides align to TRBD2. Looked up from germline, CDR1 is SGHTA and CDR2 is FQGNSA. V was clipped by 1 base and J by 5 bases; unmatched bases: 5. The CDR3 is 15 amino acids. CDR3 coding DNA: TGTGCCAGCAGCTTAGGGCTAGCGGGAGTTAACGAGCAGTACTTC. Translated: CASSLGLAGVNEQYF.

V gene TRBV28 combines with J gene TRBJ2-7; perhaps TRBD1 as D (6 bases). The V gene lost 6 bases and the J gene lost 5 bases, with 14 bases spanning the gap. CDR1 MDHEN and CDR2 SYDVKM come from the germline V gene. CDR3 length: 13 amino acids. CDR3 loop: CASSSFPGDEQYF. In DNA, the CDR3 is TGTGCCAGCAGCTCCTTCCCAGGGGACGAGCAGTACTTC.

This clone appeared a few times. At one end, the junction sequence differs from germline, possibly due to a read error. V usage is TRBV6-1 and J usage is TRBJ1-4; D unclear. CDR3 length: 14 amino acids. Germline V gives CDR1 MNHNS, CDR2 SASEGT. CDR3 sequence (DNA): TGTGCCAGCAGCGAAGGCCGAGGGCGTGAAAAACTGTTTTTT. Its translation: CASSEGRGREKLFF.

The chain has TRBV18 and TRBJ1-3; TRBD1 matches at 7 bases. The CDR3 length is 14 residues. The trim removed 6 bases at V and 2 bases at J, leaving 4 bases unmatched. Germline V gene lookup returns CDR1 KGHSH and CDR2 LQKENI. The CDR3 is CASSPGGPGNTIYF. The CDR3 DNA follows: TGTGCCAGCTCCCCAGGGGGACCTGGAAACACCATATATTTT.